This entry features one T cell receptor (beta chain) sequence. Germline-derived CDR1 and CDR2 are GTSNPN and SVGIG (reference sequence). V was trimmed by 0 bases and J by 5 bases, leaving 7 bases between them. This CDR3 has 12 residues. This sample was taken from a study of shared T cell receptors in the human thymus. Profiling relied on immunoSEQ multiplex PCR, and the TCRdb table lists in-frame clones only, not all of them. The table has over 650,000 clones, more than 70% seen once. Another study also made use of these data, one on human thymus T cells.

The rearrangement joins TRBV30 to TRBJ2-5; possible D gene TRBD2, 6 bases. Input material: thymocytes. The TCR sequence derives from a boy in the first two years of life with a congenital heart defect. The CDR3 region has the DNA TGTGCCTGGAGTGTGGGGAGGGAGACCCAGTACTTC. As protein: CAWSVGRETQYF. Using reference TRBV30 and TRBJ2-5 for the parts outside the CDR3, the full variable domain is SQTIHQWPATLVQPVGSPLSLECTVEGTSNPNLYWYRQAAGRGLQLLFYSVGIGQISSEVPQNLSASRPQDRQFILSSKKLLLSDSGFYLCAWSVGRETQYFGPGTRLLVL.